Shown below are 11 T cell receptor beta chains from a single sample sequenced in a study of read filtering for tumor transcriptome and immune sequencing. From roughly 390 ng of RNA, a library with molecular barcoded alpha/delta and beta/gamma adaptors was made. Each CDR3 protein is one row after TCRdb ran MiXCR on the reads. The repertoire includes over 80,000 distinct CDR3 sequences, more than 9% of them detected once, and 15% sits in the top ten. Material: a population of CD138-negative cells sorted from bone marrow. The receptors come from a donor aged 40 or older with multiple myeloma.

This clonotype was observed at least ten times. DNA for the CDR3: TGTGCCAGCAGTTTTCGGGGCAGGGGTGCAGATACGCAGTATTTT. It codes for CASSFRGRGADTQYF. V gene TRBV28 combines with J gene TRBJ2-3; possible D gene TRBD1, 6 bases. The germline V and J ends were trimmed by 3 bases and 4 bases, with 14 bases remaining between them. The CDR3 sequence is 15 residues long. Germline V gene sequence: CDR1 MDHEN, CDR2 SYDVKM.

This clonotype has at least ten counts. This rearrangement joins TRBV25-1 to TRBJ1-5; 7 bases fit TRBD1. The trim removed 5 bases at V and 1 base at J, leaving 11 bases unmatched. The CDR3 contains 17 residues. The V gene's germline CDR1 is MGHDK and CDR2 SYGVNS. In DNA form, the CDR3 reads TGTGCCAGCAGTCCCGAGAGGGGGCAAGAAAGCAATCAGCCCCAGCATTTT. Protein: CASSPERGQESNQPQHF.

This clonotype was counted a few times. This rearrangement joins TRBV10-3 to TRBJ2-5, with TRBD2 identical over 11 bases. This CDR3 has 17 amino acids. Germline V gives CDR1 ENHRY, CDR2 SYGVKD. The J segment lost 4 bases and the V segment lost 3 bases, leaving 10 bases of the junction unmatched. The CDR3 DNA follows: TGTGCCATCAGTGATTCTGGGACTAGCGGAGGGGGAGAGACCCAGTACTTC. Amino acids: CAISDSGTSGGGETQYF.

In regard to this clonotype: A much larger clone lies one base from this, so it may be a read error. The J gene is TRBJ2-1, the V gene TRBV5-4, with D perhaps matching TRBD1 or TRBD2 (5 bases each). Germline CDR1 SGHNT, CDR2 YYREEE (reference sequence). Trimming shortened V by 6 bases and J by 4 bases, and 11 bases separated the two germline ends. The CDR3 consists of 13 residues. The DNA for the CDR3 is TGTGCCAGCAACGGGTGGGGGTACAATGAGCAGTTCTTC. This translates into CASNGWGYNEQFF.

This clonotype was detected ten times or more. This chain joins TRBV3-1 and TRBJ2-1; a weak D match, TRBD1 (6 bases). Germline V gives CDR1 LGHDT, CDR2 YNNKEL (reference sequence). The ends were cut back, 3 bases at V and 5 bases at J, with 32 bases in the middle. The CDR3 runs to 21 residues. The CDR3 protein is CASSQYAAGGQGKKVHNEQFF. CDR3 in DNA: TGTGCCAGCAGCCAGTATGCGGCGGGCGGGCAGGGGAAAAAAGTCCACAATGAGCAGTTCTTC.

The chain employs TRBV27 and TRBJ1-5, with TRBD1 as a possible D gene (5 bases). The V gene lost 3 bases and the J gene lost 5 bases, with 14 bases spanning the gap. Germline V lookup: CDR1 MNHEY, CDR2 SMNVEV (reference sequence). CDR3 length equals 15 residues. The CDR3 region is CASSLTGPVYQPQHF. The DNA of the CDR3 is TGTGCCAGCAGTTTGACGGGGCCTGTATATCAGCCCCAGCATTTT.

This clonotype was seen ten or more times. This chain joins TRBV24-1 and TRBJ1-4; D gene uncertain. This CDR3 contains 15 residues. The germline V and J ends were trimmed by 4 bases and 0 bases, with 8 bases remaining between them. The germline V gene encodes CDR1 KGHDR and CDR2 SFDVKD. CDR3 nucleotide sequence: TGTGCCACCAGTGACACATCAGCAACTAATGAAAAACTGTTTTTT. Translated, it gives CATSDTSATNEKLFF.

The V and J genes are TRBV5-1 and TRBJ1-1; a weak D match, TRBD1 (5 bases). V lost 0 bases, J lost 5 bases, and 14 bases lay in between. The CDR3 sequence is 15 residues long. Germline assignment: CDR1 SGHRS and CDR2 YFSETQ. The CDR3 is CASSLAHGGATEAFF. The CDR3 DNA follows: TGCGCCAGCAGCTTGGCGCACGGAGGGGCGACTGAAGCTTTCTTT. Drawing the rest from reference TRBV5-1 and TRBJ1-1, the complete variable domain is KAGVTQTPRYLIKTRGQQVTLSCSPISGHRSVSWYQQTPGQGLQFLFEYFSETQRNKGNFPGRFSGRQFSNSRSEMNVSTLELGDSALYLCASSLAHGGATEAFFGQGTRLTVV.

The sample holds many counts of this clonotype. The chain recombines TRBV19 with TRBJ1-4; 7 nucleotides match TRBD1. The junction had 13 bases not matched to a gene; V was cut back by 7 bases and J by 11 bases. Germline loops: CDR1 LNHDA, CDR2 SQIVND (reference sequence). The CDR3 runs to 14 residues. The CDR3 region has the DNA TGTGCCAGTACGGAGGACAGGTTCTCGAGGAAACTGTTTTTT. Translation gives CASTEDRFSRKLFF.

In this sample, this clonotype turned up a few times. The chain links TRBV24-1 to TRBJ2-2, with 12 bases fitting TRBD1. CDR3 length: 16 amino acids. The germline gives CDR1 KGHDR, CDR2 SFDVKD. J gave up 5 bases and V 3 bases, and 3 bases lay outside the gene matches. CDR3 region: CATSDPGQGATGELFF. The CDR3 DNA sequence: TGTGCCACCAGTGATCCGGGACAGGGGGCAACCGGGGAGCTGTTTTTT.

As to this clonotype: A much larger clone lies a single base off, so this may be a read error. This sequence joins TRBV29-1 and TRBJ2-7; 8 nucleotides match TRBD1. J was trimmed by 2 bases and V by 6 bases; bases with no gene match: 9. The germline V gene encodes CDR1 SQVTM and CDR2 ANQGSEA. The CDR3 contains 14 residues. The CDR3 here is CSVDGTGSAYEQYF. DNA of the CDR3: TGCAGCGTGGATGGGACAGGTTCAGCCTACGAGCAGTACTTC.